This T cell receptor (beta chain) came from a study of shared clonotypes between healthy human individuals. This CDR3 has 15 amino acids. J lost 6 bases, V lost 6 bases, and 10 bases had no gene match. Germline-derived CDR1 and CDR2 are LNHDA and SQIVND (reference sequence). Selected positively for CCR7 and CD45RO-negative, naive CD8 cells excluded terminally differentiated effector memory CD45RA+ cells. Sequencing was performed with immunoSEQ multiplex PCR; in TCRdb, only in-frame clones are kept and a portion is missing. The sample holds under 600,000 clones, more than 95% seen once. The clonotype originates from a man aged 25-40 years in good health. The sequenced sample consisted of naive CD8+ T cells sorted from blood. The chain is built from TRBV19 and TRBJ2-1, with 8 bases identical to TRBD2. In nucleotides, the CDR3 is TGTGCCAGTAGACTCGCTGGGGCGGGAGGCAATGAGCAGTTCTTC. Its translation: CASRLAGAGGNEQFF.